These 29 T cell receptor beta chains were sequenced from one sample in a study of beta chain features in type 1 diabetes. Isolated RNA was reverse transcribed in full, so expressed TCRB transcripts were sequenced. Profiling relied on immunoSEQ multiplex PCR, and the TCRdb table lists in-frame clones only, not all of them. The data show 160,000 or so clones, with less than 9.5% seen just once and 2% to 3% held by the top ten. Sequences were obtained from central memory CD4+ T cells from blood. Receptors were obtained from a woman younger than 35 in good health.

CDR3 DNA sequence: TGTGCCTGGCTTATAGGGGGAGACGAGCAGTACTTC. Translated: CAWLIGGDEQYF. The chain links TRBV30 to TRBJ2-5, with D tentatively TRBD1 (6 bases). The DNA end lines up better with TRBJ2-7; the J call may be wrong. CDR3 length: 12 amino acids. In germline, CDR1 is GTSNPN, CDR2 SVGIG (reference sequence).

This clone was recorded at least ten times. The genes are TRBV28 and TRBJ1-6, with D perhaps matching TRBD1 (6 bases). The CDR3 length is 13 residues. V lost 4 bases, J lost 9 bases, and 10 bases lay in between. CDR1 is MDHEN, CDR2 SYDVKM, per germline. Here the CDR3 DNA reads TGTGCCAGCAGTTCAACAGGGATTTCACCCCTCCACTTT. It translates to CASSSTGISPLHF.

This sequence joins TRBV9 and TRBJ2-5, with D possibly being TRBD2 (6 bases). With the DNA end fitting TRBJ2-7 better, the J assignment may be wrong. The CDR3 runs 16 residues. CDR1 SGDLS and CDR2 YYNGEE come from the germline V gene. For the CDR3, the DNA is TGTGCCAGCAGCGTAGGAATAGGCGACCTGGAGGGCGAGCAGTACTTC. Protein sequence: CASSVGIGDLEGEQYF.

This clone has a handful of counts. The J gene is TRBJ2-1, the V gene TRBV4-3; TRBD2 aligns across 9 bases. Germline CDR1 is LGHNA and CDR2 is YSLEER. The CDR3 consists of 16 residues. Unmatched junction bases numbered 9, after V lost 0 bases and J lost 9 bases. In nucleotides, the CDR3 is TGCGCCAGCAGCCAAGATATCGGCGGGGGGGCTAGTGAGCAGTTCTTC. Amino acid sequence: CASSQDIGGGASEQFF.

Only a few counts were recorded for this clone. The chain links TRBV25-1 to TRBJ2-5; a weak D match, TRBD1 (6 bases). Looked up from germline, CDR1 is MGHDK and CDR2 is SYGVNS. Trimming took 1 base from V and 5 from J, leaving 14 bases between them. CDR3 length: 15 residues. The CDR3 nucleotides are TGTGCCAGCAGTGAATTTGGGGGCCGAGGTGAGACCCAGTACTTC. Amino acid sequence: CASSEFGGRGETQYF.

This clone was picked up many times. CDR3 DNA: TGTGCCAGCTCACCTCCGGGACTGAGGTACGAGCAGTACTTC. It is translated as CASSPPGLRYEQYF. The chain links TRBV18 to TRBJ2-7; perhaps TRBD2 as D (6 bases). V was shortened by 3 bases and J by 4 bases, with 13 bases between the two germline ends. The length of the CDR3 is 14 residues. CDR1 KGHSH and CDR2 LQKENI come from the germline V gene.

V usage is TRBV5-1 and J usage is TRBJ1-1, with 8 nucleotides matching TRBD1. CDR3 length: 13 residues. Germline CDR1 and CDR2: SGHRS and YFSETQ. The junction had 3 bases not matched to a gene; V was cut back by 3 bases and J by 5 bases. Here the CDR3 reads CASSWTGRTEAFF. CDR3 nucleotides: TGCGCCAGCAGCTGGACAGGGAGGACTGAAGCTTTCTTT.

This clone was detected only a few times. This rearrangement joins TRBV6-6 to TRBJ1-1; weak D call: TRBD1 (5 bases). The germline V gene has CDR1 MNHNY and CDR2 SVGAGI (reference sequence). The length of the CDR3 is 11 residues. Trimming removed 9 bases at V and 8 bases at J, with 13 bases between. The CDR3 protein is CASAGTAEAFF. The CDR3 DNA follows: TGTGCCAGTGCGGGGACGGCCGAAGCTTTCTTT.

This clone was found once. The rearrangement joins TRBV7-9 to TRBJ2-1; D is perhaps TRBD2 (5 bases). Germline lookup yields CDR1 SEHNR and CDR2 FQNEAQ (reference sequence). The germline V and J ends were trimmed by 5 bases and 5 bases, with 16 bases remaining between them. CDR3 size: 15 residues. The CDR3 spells CASSPVGGWNNEQFF. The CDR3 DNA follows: TGTGCCAGCAGCCCCGTAGGCGGGTGGAACAATGAGCAGTTCTTC.

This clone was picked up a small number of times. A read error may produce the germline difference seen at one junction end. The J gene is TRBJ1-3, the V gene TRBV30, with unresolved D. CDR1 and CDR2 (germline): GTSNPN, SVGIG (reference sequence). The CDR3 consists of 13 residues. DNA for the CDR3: TGTGCCTGGAGTACCGAATCTGGCAACACCATATATTTT. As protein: CAWSTESGNTIYF.

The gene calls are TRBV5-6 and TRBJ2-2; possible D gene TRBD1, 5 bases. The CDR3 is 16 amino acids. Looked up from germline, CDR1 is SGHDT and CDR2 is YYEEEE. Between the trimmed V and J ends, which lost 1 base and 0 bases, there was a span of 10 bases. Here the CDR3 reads CASSLLTAANTGELFF. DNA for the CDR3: TGTGCCAGCAGCTTGTTGACAGCTGCGAACACCGGGGAGCTGTTTTTT.

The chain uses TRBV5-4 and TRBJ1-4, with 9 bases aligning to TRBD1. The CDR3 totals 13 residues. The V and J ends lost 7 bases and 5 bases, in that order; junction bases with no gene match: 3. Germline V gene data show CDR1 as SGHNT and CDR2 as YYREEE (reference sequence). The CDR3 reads CASWDRENEKLFF. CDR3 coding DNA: TGTGCCAGCTGGGACAGGGAGAATGAAAAACTGTTTTTT.

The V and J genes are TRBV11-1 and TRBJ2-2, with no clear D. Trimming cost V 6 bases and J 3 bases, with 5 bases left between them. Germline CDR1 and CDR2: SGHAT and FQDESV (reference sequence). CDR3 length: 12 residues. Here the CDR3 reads CASREDTGELFF. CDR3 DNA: TGTGCCAGCAGAGAGGACACCGGGGAGCTGTTTTTT.

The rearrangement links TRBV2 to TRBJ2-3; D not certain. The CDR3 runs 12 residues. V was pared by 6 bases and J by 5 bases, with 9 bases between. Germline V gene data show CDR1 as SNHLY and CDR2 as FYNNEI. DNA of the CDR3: TGTGCCAGCAGCACCAGAGGAGATACGCAGTATTTT. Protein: CASSTRGDTQYF. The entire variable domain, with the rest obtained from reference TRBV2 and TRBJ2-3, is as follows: EPEVTQTPSHQVTQMGQEVILRCVPISNHLYFYWYRQILGQKVEFLVSFYNNEISEKSEIFDDQFSVERPDGSNFTLKIRSTKLEDSAMYFCASSTRGDTQYFGPGTRLTVL.

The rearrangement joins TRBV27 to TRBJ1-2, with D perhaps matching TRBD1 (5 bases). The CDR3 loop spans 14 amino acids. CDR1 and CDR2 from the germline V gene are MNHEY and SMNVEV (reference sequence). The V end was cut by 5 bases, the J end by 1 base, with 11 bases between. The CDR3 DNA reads TGTGCCAGCAGTCCAACGACAGTTAACTATGGCTACACCTTC. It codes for CASSPTTVNYGYTF.

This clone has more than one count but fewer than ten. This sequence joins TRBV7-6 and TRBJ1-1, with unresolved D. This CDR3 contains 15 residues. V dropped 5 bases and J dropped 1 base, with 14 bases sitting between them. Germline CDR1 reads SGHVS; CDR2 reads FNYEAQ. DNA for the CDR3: TGTGCCAGCAGCCCCTTAGTTGGTGGGAACACTGAAGCTTTCTTT. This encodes CASSPLVGGNTEAFF.

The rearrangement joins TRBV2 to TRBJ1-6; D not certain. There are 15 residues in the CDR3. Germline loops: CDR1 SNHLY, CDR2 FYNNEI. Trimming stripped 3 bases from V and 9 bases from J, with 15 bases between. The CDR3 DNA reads TGTGCCAGCAGTGATCGGTCCGCCGGTAGTTCACCCCTCCACTTT. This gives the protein CASSDRSAGSSPLHF.

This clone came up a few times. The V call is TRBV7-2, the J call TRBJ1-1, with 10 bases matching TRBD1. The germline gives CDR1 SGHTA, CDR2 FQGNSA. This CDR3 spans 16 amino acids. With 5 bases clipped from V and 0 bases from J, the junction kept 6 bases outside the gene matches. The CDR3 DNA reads TGTGCCAGCAGCCTGGGACAGGGGTTCATGAACACTGAAGCTTTCTTT. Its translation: CASSLGQGFMNTEAFF.

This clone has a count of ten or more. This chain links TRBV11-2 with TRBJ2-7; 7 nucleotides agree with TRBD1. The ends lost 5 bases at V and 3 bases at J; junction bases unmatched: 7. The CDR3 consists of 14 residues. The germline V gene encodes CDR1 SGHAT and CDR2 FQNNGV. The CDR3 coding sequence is TGTGCCAGCAGCCGATCATACAGGGGCTACGAGCAGTACTTC. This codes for CASSRSYRGYEQYF.

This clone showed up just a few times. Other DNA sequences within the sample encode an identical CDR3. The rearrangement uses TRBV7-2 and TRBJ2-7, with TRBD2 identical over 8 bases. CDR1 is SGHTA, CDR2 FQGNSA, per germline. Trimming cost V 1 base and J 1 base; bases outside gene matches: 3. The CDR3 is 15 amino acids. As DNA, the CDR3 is TGTGCCAGCAGCTTAGGATTAGCGGGGTCCTACGAGCAGTACTTC. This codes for CASSLGLAGSYEQYF.

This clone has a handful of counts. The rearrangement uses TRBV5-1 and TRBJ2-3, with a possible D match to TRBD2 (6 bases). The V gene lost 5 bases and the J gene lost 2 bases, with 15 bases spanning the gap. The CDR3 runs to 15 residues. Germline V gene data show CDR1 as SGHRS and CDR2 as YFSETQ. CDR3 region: CASRKRVGDTDTQYF. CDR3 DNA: TGCGCCAGCAGAAAGCGGGTCGGGGACACAGATACGCAGTATTTT. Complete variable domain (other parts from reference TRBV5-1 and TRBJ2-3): KAGVTQTPRYLIKTRGQQVTLSCSPISGHRSVSWYQQTPGQGLQFLFEYFSETQRNKGNFPGRFSGRQFSNSRSEMNVSTLELGDSALYLCASRKRVGDTDTQYFGPGTRLTVL.

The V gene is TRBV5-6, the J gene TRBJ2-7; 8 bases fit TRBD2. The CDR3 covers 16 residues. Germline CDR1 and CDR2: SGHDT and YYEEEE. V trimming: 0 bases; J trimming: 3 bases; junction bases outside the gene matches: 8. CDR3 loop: CASSLDPGRAFYEQYF. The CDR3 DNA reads TGTGCCAGCAGCTTGGACCCCGGGAGGGCCTTCTACGAGCAGTACTTC.

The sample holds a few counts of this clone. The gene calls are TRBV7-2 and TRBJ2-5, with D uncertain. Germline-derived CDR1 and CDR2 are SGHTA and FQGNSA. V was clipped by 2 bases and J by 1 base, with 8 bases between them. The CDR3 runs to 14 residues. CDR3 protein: CASSLMVVQETQYF. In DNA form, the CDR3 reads TGTGCCAGCAGCTTAATGGTAGTCCAAGAGACCCAGTACTTC.

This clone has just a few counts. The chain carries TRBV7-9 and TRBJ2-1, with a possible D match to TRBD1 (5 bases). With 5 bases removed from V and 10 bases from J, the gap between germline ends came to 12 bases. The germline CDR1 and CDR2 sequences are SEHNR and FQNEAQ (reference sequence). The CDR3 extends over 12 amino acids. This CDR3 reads CASSAQGLEQFF. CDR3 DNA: TGTGCCAGCAGCGCGCAGGGTCTCGAGCAGTTCTTC.

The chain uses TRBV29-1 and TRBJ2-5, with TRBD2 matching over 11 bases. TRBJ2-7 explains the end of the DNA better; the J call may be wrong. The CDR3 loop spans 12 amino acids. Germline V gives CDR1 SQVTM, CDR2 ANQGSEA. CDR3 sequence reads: CSVGGLAAEQYF. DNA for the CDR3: TGCAGCGTTGGGGGACTAGCGGCCGAGCAGTACTTC.

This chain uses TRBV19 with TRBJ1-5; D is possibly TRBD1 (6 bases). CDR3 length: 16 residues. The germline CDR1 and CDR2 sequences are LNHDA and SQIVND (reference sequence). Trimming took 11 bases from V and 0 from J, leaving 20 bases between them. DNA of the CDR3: TGTGCCTCCTTAGGCCGGTCGGACAGTAGCAATCAGCCCCAGCATTTT. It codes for CASLGRSDSSNQPQHF.

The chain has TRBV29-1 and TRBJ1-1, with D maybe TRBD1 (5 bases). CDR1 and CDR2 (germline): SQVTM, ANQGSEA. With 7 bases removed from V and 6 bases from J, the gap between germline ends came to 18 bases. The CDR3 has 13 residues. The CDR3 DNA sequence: TGCAGCGCCGACCCCCAAGCGGGGGCTGAAGCTTTCTTT. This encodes CSADPQAGAEAFF.

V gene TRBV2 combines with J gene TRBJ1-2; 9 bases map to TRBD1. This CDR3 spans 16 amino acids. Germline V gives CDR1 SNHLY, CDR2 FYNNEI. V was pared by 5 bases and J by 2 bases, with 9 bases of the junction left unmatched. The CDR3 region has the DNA TGTGCCAGCAGTCCAACCACAGGGGGCCGAAACTATGGCTACACCTTC. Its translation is CASSPTTGGRNYGYTF.

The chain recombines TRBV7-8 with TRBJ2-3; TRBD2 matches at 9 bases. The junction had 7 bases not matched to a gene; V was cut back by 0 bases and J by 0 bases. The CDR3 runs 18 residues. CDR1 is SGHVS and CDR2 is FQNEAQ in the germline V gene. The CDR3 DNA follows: TGTGCCAGCAGCTTAGCGGCGGGAGGGCCCTATAGCACAGATACGCAGTATTTT. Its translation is CASSLAAGGPYSTDTQYF.